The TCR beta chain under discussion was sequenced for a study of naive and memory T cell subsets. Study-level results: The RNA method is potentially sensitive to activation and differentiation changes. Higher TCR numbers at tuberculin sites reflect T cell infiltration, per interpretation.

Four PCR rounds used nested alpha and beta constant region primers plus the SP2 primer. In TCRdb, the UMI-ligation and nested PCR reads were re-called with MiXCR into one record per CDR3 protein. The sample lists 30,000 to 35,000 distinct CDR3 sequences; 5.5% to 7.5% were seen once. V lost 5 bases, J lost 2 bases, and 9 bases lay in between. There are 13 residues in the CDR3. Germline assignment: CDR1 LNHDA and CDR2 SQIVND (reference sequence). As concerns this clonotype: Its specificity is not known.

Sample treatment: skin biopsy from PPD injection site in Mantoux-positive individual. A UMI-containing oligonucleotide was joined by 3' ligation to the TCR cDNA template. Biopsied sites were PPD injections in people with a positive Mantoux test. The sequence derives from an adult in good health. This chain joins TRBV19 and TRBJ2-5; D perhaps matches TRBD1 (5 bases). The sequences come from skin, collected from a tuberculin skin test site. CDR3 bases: TGTGCCAGTAGTCAGGGATGTCAAGAGACCCAGTACTTC. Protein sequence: CASSQGCQETQYF.